Reported below is one TCR beta chain. Its matching antigen is unknown. The data belong to a study of T cell responses to AZD1222 COVID-19 vaccine. This CDR3 is 15 amino acids long. CDR1 is SGHNT, CDR2 YYREEE, per germline (reference sequence). Deletions cut 5 bases from V and 2 bases from J, with 15 bases between. Study results and limitations: An increase in Spike-specific TCR breadth and depth was observed after two AZD1222 doses. Regions left unmutated in variants are reportedly the target of nearly half of spike-specific TCRs.

Sequenced by immunoSEQ multiplex PCR; TCRdb stores in-frame clones only, minus some. The repertoire includes over 150,000 clones, roughly 87% of them detected once, and 1.1% sits in the top ten. The sequence was collected from an adult who received the AZD1222 COVID-19 vaccine. The genes are TRBV5-4 and TRBJ2-3; D is undetermined. The source material was peripheral blood, sampled 28 days after the second AZD1222 dose. The CDR3 loop is CASRQHRGPTDTQYF. The CDR3 DNA reads TGTGCCAGCAGGCAACACAGAGGCCCCACAGATACGCAGTATTTT.